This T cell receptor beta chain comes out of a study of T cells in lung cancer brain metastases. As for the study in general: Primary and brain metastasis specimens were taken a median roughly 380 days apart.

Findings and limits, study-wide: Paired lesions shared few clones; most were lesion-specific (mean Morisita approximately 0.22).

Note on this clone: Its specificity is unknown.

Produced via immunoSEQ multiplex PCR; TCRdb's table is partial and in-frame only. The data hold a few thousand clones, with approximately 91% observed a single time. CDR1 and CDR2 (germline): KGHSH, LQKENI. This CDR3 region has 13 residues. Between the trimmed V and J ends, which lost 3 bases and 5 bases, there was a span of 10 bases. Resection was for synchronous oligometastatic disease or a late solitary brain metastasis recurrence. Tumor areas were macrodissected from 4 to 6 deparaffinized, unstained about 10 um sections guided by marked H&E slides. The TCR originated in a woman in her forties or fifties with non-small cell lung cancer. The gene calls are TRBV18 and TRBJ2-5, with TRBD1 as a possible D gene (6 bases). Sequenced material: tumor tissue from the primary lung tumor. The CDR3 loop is CASSPGGGETQYF. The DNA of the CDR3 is TGTGCCAGCTCACCTGGGGGCGGGGAGACCCAGTACTTC.